Listed here are 26 T cell receptor beta chains from one sample, sequenced in a study of blood T cell repertoires in COVID-19. This table comes from immunoSEQ multiplex PCR, and its TCRdb copy is limited to in-frame clones, with some not included. The sample shows tens of thousands of clones, 75% to 90% of them seen only once. Input material: peripheral blood. Receptors were obtained from a woman in her fifties or sixties with active COVID-19.

The chain links TRBV2 to TRBJ1-5; D is undetermined. The V end was cut by 0 bases, the J end by 3 bases, with 6 bases between. Germline V CDR1 and CDR2: SNHLY, FYNNEI. The CDR3 has 14 amino acids. The CDR3 DNA follows: TGTGCCAGCAGTGAAGCGAACACCAATCAGCCCCAGCATTTT. It translates to CASSEANTNQPQHF.

The chain links TRBV10-3 to TRBJ2-7, with 9 bases that match TRBD1. The V segment lost 2 bases and the J segment 1 base; nucleotides outside the gene matches: 6. The CDR3 has 16 amino acids. CDR1 is ENHRY, CDR2 SYGVKD, per germline. The CDR3 DNA is TGTGCCATCAGTGAGGGTAGACAGGGGGTTTCCTACGAGCAGTACTTC. This sequence encodes CAISEGRQGVSYEQYF.

V gene TRBV9 combines with J gene TRBJ1-5; possibly TRBD1 for D (6 bases). CDR1 is SGDLS, CDR2 YYNGEE, per germline. Trimming shortened V by 2 bases and J by 6 bases, and 9 bases separated the two germline ends. This CDR3 spans 13 amino acids. The CDR3 nucleotides are TGTGCCAGCAGCGTCGGGGGGCGTCAGCCCCAGCATTTT. Residues: CASSVGGRQPQHF.

The J gene is TRBJ1-2, the V gene TRBV27; 8 nucleotides agree with TRBD1. CDR1 and CDR2 (germline): MNHEY, SMNVEV (reference sequence). Unmatched junction bases numbered 6, after V lost 5 bases and J lost 1 base. This CDR3 region has 15 residues. CDR3 sequence: CASSPGTGRNYGYTF. In DNA form, the CDR3 reads TGTGCCAGCAGTCCCGGGACAGGCCGTAACTATGGCTACACCTTC.

This chain uses TRBV7-2 with TRBJ2-3, with 7 bases fitting TRBD2. The V segment lost 6 bases and the J segment 7 bases; nucleotides outside the gene matches: 10. The CDR3 length is 14 residues. Germline V gives CDR1 SGHTA, CDR2 FQGNSA. This CDR3 reads CASRPPGLLHTQYF. The DNA of the CDR3 is TGTGCCAGCAGACCACCGGGACTATTACATACGCAGTATTTT.

This clone was detected once. The chain joins TRBV10-3 to TRBJ1-3; a possible D gene is TRBD1 (6 bases). From germline, CDR1 is ENHRY and CDR2 SYGVKD. The CDR3 is 13 residues long. With 5 bases removed from V and 3 bases from J, the gap between germline ends came to 8 bases. The CDR3 DNA reads TGTGCCATCAGTTACAGGGTTGGAAACACCATATATTTT. As protein: CAISYRVGNTIYF.

The chain couples TRBV5-1 to TRBJ2-3, with TRBD2 identical over 7 bases. The CDR3 spans 15 residues. Trimming took 4 bases from V and 1 from J; bases not matched to a gene: 6. Germline V CDR1 and CDR2: SGHRS, YFSETQ. This CDR3 is CASSPGRAGTDTQYF. The CDR3 region has the DNA TGCGCCAGCAGCCCGGGGAGGGCGGGCACAGATACGCAGTATTTT.

The chain recombines TRBV19 with TRBJ1-2; 9 bases are shared with TRBD1. CDR1 and CDR2 from the germline V gene are LNHDA and SQIVND (reference sequence). The CDR3 runs 14 residues. J was trimmed by 4 bases and V by 8 bases; bases with no gene match: 8. CDR3 nucleotides: TGTGCCAGTTCTCCCGGGGACAGGGTCTATGGCTACACCTTC. Translating gives CASSPGDRVYGYTF. The complete variable domain, with remaining parts taken from reference TRBV19 and TRBJ1-2, reads DGGITQSPKYLFRKEGQNVTLSCEQNLNHDAMYWYRQDPGQGLRLIYYSQIVNDFQKGDIAEGYSVSREKKESFPLTVTSAQKNPTAFYLCASSPGDRVYGYTFGSGTRLTVV.

The CDR3 here is CASSEQGLVVNTGELFF. Written as DNA, the CDR3 is TGTGCCAGCAGTGAACAGGGACTAGTGGTGAACACCGGGGAGCTGTTTTTT. This chain links TRBV6-1 with TRBJ2-2; 8 bases agree with TRBD2. With 2 bases clipped from V and 1 base from J, the junction kept 6 bases outside the gene matches. This CDR3 has 17 residues. From germline, CDR1 is MNHNS and CDR2 SASEGT.

V usage is TRBV3-1 (or the pseudogene TRBV3-2) and J usage is TRBJ2-1; D possibly corresponds to TRBD2 (5 bases). Germline CDR1 LGHDT, CDR2 YNNKEL (reference sequence). Trimming pared 8 bases from V and 13 bases from J, leaving 21 bases between. CDR3 length: 13 amino acids. This chain's CDR3 is CASGRPSGGLQFF. Written as DNA, the CDR3 is TGTGCCAGCGGCCGACCCTCTGGCGGGCTACAGTTCTTC.

The chain couples TRBV9 to TRBJ2-4; D not certain. Germline CDR1 is SGDLS and CDR2 is YYNGEE. The CDR3 has 13 residues. V lost 3 bases and J 6 bases, leaving 10 bases between the germline ends. Here the CDR3 reads CASSAETGNIQYF. DNA of the CDR3: TGTGCCAGCAGCGCCGAGACTGGAAACATTCAGTACTTC.

The chain is built from TRBV5-4 and TRBJ2-3; possibly TRBD2 for D (5 bases). From germline, CDR1 is SGHNT and CDR2 YYREEE (reference sequence). CDR3 length: 12 amino acids. The V gene lost 0 bases and the J gene lost 7 bases, with 6 bases spanning the gap. The CDR3 spells CASSLGENTQYF. CDR3 in DNA: TGTGCCAGCAGCTTGGGGGAGAATACGCAGTATTTT.

The rearrangement links TRBV10-3 to TRBJ1-2; 8 bases are a match to TRBD1. From germline, CDR1 is ENHRY and CDR2 SYGVKD. The CDR3 has 16 amino acids. V trimming: 0 bases; J trimming: 8 bases; junction bases outside the gene matches: 11. The CDR3 is CAISESPGQAPFGYTF. Written as DNA, the CDR3 is TGTGCCATCAGTGAGTCCCCGGGACAGGCCCCGTTCGGCTACACCTTC.

The rearrangement links TRBV25-1 to TRBJ2-1; D is perhaps TRBD2 (7 bases). From germline, CDR1 is MGHDK and CDR2 SYGVNS. CDR3 length: 14 residues. Trimming removed 4 bases from V and 7 bases from J, with 14 bases in between. CDR3 loop: CASSARGGPNEQFF. The DNA of the CDR3 is TGTGCCAGCAGTGCTCGCGGGGGCCCTAATGAGCAGTTCTTC.

This chain connects TRBV5-4 to TRBJ2-5; 7 positions match TRBD1. This CDR3 contains 13 residues. V shed 0 bases and J 9 bases; nucleotides not matched to a gene: 5. Germline loops: CDR1 SGHNT, CDR2 YYREEE (reference sequence). CDR3 in amino acids: CASSLGQGSSQYF. For the CDR3, the DNA is TGTGCCAGCAGCTTGGGACAGGGTTCGTCCCAGTACTTC.

By proportion, this clone is medium-sized. The chain joins TRBV4-1 to TRBJ2-7; weak D call: TRBD2 (5 bases). Germline CDR1 and CDR2: MGHRA and YSYEKL. The CDR3 contains 16 residues. V was pared by 3 bases and J by 6 bases, with 21 bases between. CDR3 residues: CASSQGLEILRGEQYF. The CDR3 region has the DNA TGCGCCAGCAGCCAGGGGTTAGAAATCCTACGGGGCGAGCAGTACTTC.

The V and J genes are TRBV7-9 and TRBJ2-2; D perhaps matches TRBD2 (6 bases). Germline-derived CDR1 and CDR2 are SEHNR and FQNEAQ (reference sequence). The V and J ends lost 7 bases and 6 bases respectively, with 18 bases between them. This CDR3 is built from 15 residues. CDR3 region: CASISGDPRPGELFF. The CDR3 region has the DNA TGTGCCAGCATCTCGGGGGATCCTCGGCCCGGGGAGCTGTTTTTT.

This chain connects TRBV5-6 to TRBJ2-7; TRBD2 aligns across 7 bases. The germline gives CDR1 SGHDT, CDR2 YYEEEE. V lost 6 bases and J lost 1; bases outside the gene matches: 4. CDR3 length: 13 amino acids. The CDR3 DNA follows: TGTGCCAGCAACGGGGGGATTTCCTACGAGCAGTACTTC. Translation: CASNGGISYEQYF.

The chain couples TRBV7-2 to TRBJ2-7; D unclear. The length of the CDR3 is 12 residues. V was cut by 6 bases and J by 3 bases, with 9 bases left in between. CDR1 and CDR2 from the germline V gene are SGHTA and FQGNSA. As DNA, the CDR3 is TGTGCCAGCAGGGCTTCGAACTACGAGCAGTACTTC. As protein: CASRASNYEQYF.

The chain employs TRBV4-2 and TRBJ1-2; 8 nucleotides match TRBD1. Germline loops: CDR1 LGHNA, CDR2 YNFKEQ. With V trimmed by 4 bases and J by 4 bases, 8 bases remained unmatched. The length of the CDR3 is 15 residues. The CDR3, as DNA: TGTGCCAGCAGCCGTTCGACAGGGGAGGGCTATGGCTACACCTTC. Protein product: CASSRSTGEGYGYTF.

The J gene is TRBJ2-3, the V gene TRBV5-4; D may be TRBD1 (5 bases). V was clipped by 4 bases and J by 0 bases, with 21 bases between them. The germline CDR1 and CDR2 sequences are SGHNT and YYREEE (reference sequence). This CDR3 has 18 residues. This CDR3 is CASSGDRSNLSSTDTQYF. In DNA form, the CDR3 reads TGTGCCAGCAGCGGCGACAGATCCAACCTATCTAGCACAGATACGCAGTATTTT.

The chain recombines TRBV4-3 with TRBJ2-7; TRBD2 might be the D (5 bases). In germline, CDR1 is LGHNA, CDR2 YSLEER. The CDR3 runs to 14 residues. Trimming cost V 2 bases and J 7 bases, with 15 bases left between them. This chain's CDR3 is CASSQSSGLVEQYF. DNA of the CDR3: TGCGCCAGCAGCCAATCCAGCGGCCTAGTAGAGCAGTACTTC.

This clone was picked up one time. V usage is TRBV10-1 and J usage is TRBJ2-4, with 10 positions matching TRBD1. CDR1 and CDR2 (germline): WNHNN, SYGVQD (reference sequence). V was pared by 0 bases and J by 9 bases, with 8 bases of the junction left unmatched. There are 16 residues in the CDR3. In nucleotides, the CDR3 is TGCGCCAGCAGTGAGTCGGGACAGGGGAGGACTGGCATTCAGTACTTC. Amino acids: CASSESGQGRTGIQYF.

The V call is TRBV7-3, the J call TRBJ1-3, with unresolved D. Germline CDR1 is SGHTA and CDR2 is FQGTGA. The CDR3 is 15 residues long. Trimming took off 5 bases at V and 1 base at J, with 12 bases between the two ends. The CDR3 DNA follows: TGTGCCAGCAGCAAGGAGGCCGCTTCTGGAAACACCATATATTTT. Translated: CASSKEAASGNTIYF.

The chain employs TRBV19 and TRBJ1-3; TRBD1 is a possible D gene (5 bases). V was clipped by 3 bases and J by 5 bases, with 8 bases between them. Per the germline V gene, CDR1 is LNHDA and CDR2 is SQIVND (reference sequence). The CDR3 runs to 13 residues. The CDR3 loop is CASSIDRRNTIYF. The CDR3 nucleotides read TGTGCCAGTAGTATTGACAGACGAAACACCATATATTTT. Full variable domain (outside the CDR3, taken from reference TRBV19 and TRBJ1-3): DGGITQSPKYLFRKEGQNVTLSCEQNLNHDAMYWYRQDPGQGLRLIYYSQIVNDFQKGDIAEGYSVSREKKESFPLTVTSAQKNPTAFYLCASSIDRRNTIYFGEGSWLTVV.

This clone has just one count. This chain uses TRBV7-9 with TRBJ2-1; 11 nucleotides match TRBD1. J was trimmed by 7 bases and V by 2 bases; bases with no gene match: 4. The CDR3 loop spans 15 amino acids. The germline V gene encodes CDR1 SEHNR and CDR2 FQNEAQ (reference sequence). The CDR3 coding sequence is TGTGCCAGCAGCTTATGGGACAGGGGGTCAAATGAGCAGTTCTTC. As protein: CASSLWDRGSNEQFF.